This T cell receptor beta chain was identified during a study of shared clonotypes between healthy human individuals (dated by TCRdb to 2018 to 2020). Regarding the research as a whole: Three men and a couple of women, aged 18 to 49 years, made up the cohort. Libraries were prepared and TCR repertoires were sequenced by different laboratories using diverse techniques, in order to increase sequencing depth and limit assay-specific biases. Leukapheresis yielded between about 0.85 and 10 billion PBMCs per donor. For each donor, CD4 naive and CD4 memory were each given three plates, CD8 naive was given two plates, and CD8 memory was given one plate. To estimate repertoire size and how much clonotype sharing occurs between individuals, the study deeply sequenced the blood TCR repertoires of several healthy adults.

Study-wide conclusions, independent of this receptor: Even with the large sequencing depth, rarefaction of the sorted-subset datasets indicated that sequencing was incomplete. The small number of donors limited the genetic and exposure-history diversity represented. Naive subsets generally had larger estimated clonotype richness than memory subsets did. About 5% of naive CD4, 3.5% of naive CD8, roughly 2.4% of memory CD4, and 0.35% to 0.4% of memory CD8 clonotypes were shared across a few donors. Higher generation probabilities were observed for clonotypes shared by all four sorted-subset donors than for non-shared clonotypes. Based on pairwise subsampling, the degree of clonotype sharing among donors was expected to be affected by sequencing depth. Sampling was restricted to blood, and TCR repertoires in tissue are likely to differ from TCR repertoires in blood.

Comment on this clone: No cognate antigen has been identified for it. No much larger clone exists at a distance of one base, and base qualities are not known.

Using the deep immunoSEQ assay, TCR CDR3 regions were amplified from genomic DNA by multiplex PCR. Genomic DNA extracted from each cell subset was distributed evenly over all wells of several immunoSEQ 96-well plates, and each plate served as one replicate. For sorted subsets, each replicate PCR was loaded with 200 ng genomic DNA, equivalent to about 30,000 T cell genomes. Purified libraries were measured with a Qubit 3.0 fluorometer, size-checked on a Bioanalyzer 2100, and measured again with the KAPA Library Quantification kit. Every immunoSEQ 96-well plate was sequenced on a dedicated single-read 150-cycle Illumina NextSeq 550 flow cell. Turning to the authors' computational methods: Because only junctional sequences without quality scores were contained in the immunoSEQ output, filtering matching that applied to full-length reads could not be performed. Sequences were annotated with PyIR, a Python wrapper for IgBLAST v1.9, using IMGT germline references to assign V/J genes and CDR3. Any read was removed if the V/J assignment was weak (E-value above 1e-6), the CDR3 was missing, or the read contained stop codons, out-of-frame junctions, or ambiguous translated residues. V3J clonotypes were defined as sequences sharing an identical inferred V gene, J gene, and CDR3 amino acid sequence. The percentage overlap between two repertoires was calculated by dividing the number of shared unique clonotypes by the size of the smaller repertoire. Richness of each repertoire was evaluated using RTK rarefaction, the Chao1 estimator, and Recon v2.1 estimates of unobserved clonotypes. Generation probabilities for all TCRbeta clonotypes obtained by the gDNA method from a few donors were computed using OLGA. In TCRdb, the immuneACCESS table is reduced to in-frame sequences with V and J assigned. These tables do not hold every clone; where another copy was compared, an unresolved V gene accounts for under half, and the others remain unexplained. That table is the source of V, J and clone size, and D and trimming were worked out from the DNA. This sample holds more than 550,000 clones; 55% to 80% were observed only once. The ten largest clones take up under 2% of the sample.

The donors were healthy, HIV-negative adults with no recently reported acute infections or vaccinations. Only Caucasian adults living in Nashville, Tennessee, USA were represented among the donors. CD4+ T cells were enriched by magnetic negative selection; naive cells were then positively selected on CD45RA, and the negative fraction formed the memory subset. Blood was collected by leukapheresis, and PBMCs were isolated by Ficoll-Histopaque density gradient centrifugation and then cryopreserved in liquid nitrogen vapor phase. Analytical flow cytometry was used to check the purity and quantity of every magnetically sorted T cell population. Genomic DNA was isolated from each sorted fraction and quantified by UV absorbance on a Nanodrop 2000c. The sample was memory CD4+ T cells sorted from blood. Reading the label with the study, this specimen's cell subset or site is: CD45RA-negative fraction. This sequence originates from a woman younger than 45 in good health.

CDR3 protein: CASRPDRLNQPQHF. The DNA sequence is as follows: TGTGCCAGCAGACCGGACAGATTAAATCAGCCCCAGCATTTT. This sequence uses TRBV6-1 and TRBJ1-5; TRBD1 is possibly the D segment (6 matching bases). V and J are truncated by 6 bases and 4 bases respectively, leaving an intervening sequence of 13 bases. According to the germline V gene, CDR1 reads MNHNS and CDR2 reads SASEGT. Inclusive of the bounding cysteine and phenylalanine, the CDR3 is 14 residues long. The kept DNA is CDR3 alone, 42 bases in frame from the first base.